The 19 T cell receptor beta chains below come from one sample, sequenced in a study of T cell responses to AZD1222 COVID-19 vaccine (dated by TCRdb to about 2021). The library was obtained by the immunoSEQ multiplex PCR assay. TCRdb took this table from immuneACCESS and kept in-frame rearrangements with V and J called. Such tables lack part of the clones; where checked against another copy, unresolved V genes explain under half of the gap, and the rest is unexplained. This sample lists over 95,000 clones; just over 90% were detected once. The top ten constitute 4% to 5% of the sample. The time point tag for this specimen amounts to: baseline before first vaccination. Sequenced material: peripheral blood, taken on day 0 of AZD1222 vaccination. Source of these receptors: an adult in good health.

The chain couples TRBV24-1 to TRBJ2-6; the D gene is possibly TRBD2 (5 bases). CDR3 size: 18 residues. Germline V CDR1 and CDR2: KGHDR, SFDVKD. V lost 5 bases and J lost 0, with 16 bases in between. The CDR3 region has the DNA TGTGCCACCAGTGGTCCTGCAGAGGGTAGCTCTGGGGCCAACGTCCTGACTTTC. This encodes CATSGPAEGSSGANVLTF.

This clone was observed a few times. The chain couples TRBV7-9 to TRBJ1-2; tentatively, D is TRBD1 (6 bases). This CDR3 region has 14 residues. V dropped 4 bases and J dropped 7 bases, with 16 bases sitting between them. Per germline, CDR1 SEHNR and CDR2 FQNEAQ (reference sequence). The CDR3 is CASSSSGARGGYTF. CDR3 bases: TGTGCCAGCAGCTCTTCCGGGGCCAGGGGTGGCTACACCTTC.

The chain combines TRBV4-3 with TRBJ2-7; tentatively, D is TRBD2 (5 bases). Germline V lookup: CDR1 LGHNA, CDR2 YSLEER. The CDR3 extends over 13 amino acids. V lost 1 base and J lost 6, with 10 bases in between. The CDR3 nucleotides are TGCGCCAGCAGCCAAGTAGGCGGAGGCGAGCAGTACTTC. Amino acid sequence: CASSQVGGGEQYF.

The rearrangement joins TRBV30 to TRBJ1-5; 9 bases map to TRBD1. This CDR3 is 14 amino acids long. Losses at the gene ends were 2 bases for V and 6 bases for J; bases not matched to a gene: 5. The germline V gene encodes CDR1 GTSNPN and CDR2 SVGIG (reference sequence). CDR3 region: CAWSLGTGSQPQHF. CDR3 bases: TGTGCCTGGAGTCTTGGGACAGGGAGTCAGCCCCAGCATTTT.

V usage is TRBV4-1 and J usage is TRBJ1-2, with D perhaps TRBD1 (6 bases). Germline V gene sequence: CDR1 MGHRA, CDR2 YSYEKL. The V end lost 1 base, the J end lost 4 bases, and 13 bases lay between the germline ends. The CDR3 runs 15 residues. The CDR3 coding sequence is TGCGCCAGCAGCCAAGGCGGGGGGCTGAGCTATGGCTACACCTTC. Its translation is CASSQGGGLSYGYTF.

The V gene is TRBV11-3, the J gene TRBJ1-2; the match to TRBD1 covers 7 bases. The CDR3 extends over 13 amino acids. Germline assignment: CDR1 SGHNT and CDR2 YENEEA. Unmatched junction bases numbered 8, after V lost 6 bases and J lost 7 bases. CDR3 nucleotide sequence: TGTGCCAGCAGACCGACAGGGAGGGGTGGCTACACCTTC. It is translated as CASRPTGRGGYTF.

The chain combines TRBV21-1 with TRBJ1-3; the table gives TRBD1 as D, unverified against the DNA. TRBV21-1 is marked as a pseudogene. The CDR3 is 16 amino acids. Here the CDR3 reads CASSKWVRGSGNTIYF. The CDR3 DNA reads TGTGCCAGCAGCAAATGGGTCAGGGGGTCTGGAAACACCATATATTTT.

The chain recombines TRBV2 with TRBJ1-1, with 7 positions matching TRBD1. Losses at the gene ends were 5 bases for V and 0 bases for J; bases not matched to a gene: 9. The V gene's germline CDR1 is SNHLY and CDR2 FYNNEI. The CDR3 runs 16 residues. The CDR3 DNA follows: TGTGCCAGCAGTACGACAGGGTTGGGAATGAACACTGAAGCTTTCTTT. The encoded protein is CASSTTGLGMNTEAFF.

The genes are TRBV6-5 and TRBJ1-5, with D unclear. CDR1 and CDR2 (germline): MNHEY, SVGAGI. V lost 7 bases to trimming and J lost 3 bases, with 16 bases between them. The CDR3 is made up of 15 amino acids. The CDR3 region is CASTQKTLSNQPQHF. The CDR3 DNA follows: TGTGCCAGCACTCAGAAGACACTCTCCAATCAGCCCCAGCATTTT.

This clone was seen once. The chain combines TRBV5-1 with TRBJ1-4; weak D call: TRBD1 (6 bases). The germline V gene encodes CDR1 SGHRS and CDR2 YFSETQ. The CDR3 has 17 residues. Trimming stripped 0 bases from V and 7 bases from J, with 19 bases between. CDR3 DNA: TGCGCCAGCAGCTTGGCCGTGTCAGGGGCTCGGGGTGAAAAACTGTTTTTT. Its protein is CASSLAVSGARGEKLFF.

The sample holds a few counts of this clone. This sequence joins TRBV30 and TRBJ2-7; possibly TRBD2 for D (6 bases). CDR3 size: 12 residues. CDR1 is GTSNPN, CDR2 SVGIG, per germline (reference sequence). The V end lost 5 bases, the J end lost 0 bases, and 8 bases lay between the germline ends. DNA of the CDR3: TGTGCCTGGGGAGGGAACTCCTACGAGCAGTACTTC. It codes for CAWGGNSYEQYF.

The rearrangement links TRBV6-5 to TRBJ2-7; D is possibly TRBD2 (5 bases). Per the germline V gene, CDR1 is MNHEY and CDR2 is SVGAGI. V lost 1 base and J lost 3, with 13 bases in between. The CDR3 has 15 residues. In DNA form, the CDR3 reads TGTGCCAGCAGTTACTATACGGGGAGAAACTACGAGCAGTACTTC. This codes for CASSYYTGRNYEQYF.

The chain employs TRBV4-2 and TRBJ2-1; 11 nucleotides line up with TRBD2. The germline V gene encodes CDR1 LGHNA and CDR2 YNFKEQ. J was trimmed by 7 bases and V by 3 bases; bases with no gene match: 5. CDR3 length: 15 residues. This CDR3 reads CASSHNSGGANEQFF. The CDR3 DNA reads TGTGCCAGCAGCCATAATAGCGGGGGGGCAAATGAGCAGTTCTTC.

This clone showed up just a few times. V is TRBV9 and J is TRBJ2-6, with D possibly being TRBD1 (5 bases). Germline CDR1 reads SGDLS; CDR2 reads YYNGEE. The length of the CDR3 is 17 residues. Trimming shortened V by 0 bases and J by 0 bases, and 10 bases separated the two germline ends. CDR3: CASSVGPGPSGANVLTF. The CDR3 nucleotides read TGTGCCAGCAGCGTAGGTCCAGGGCCCTCTGGGGCCAACGTCCTGACTTTC. Looking up the rest from reference TRBV9 and TRBJ2-6 gives the full variable domain: DSGVTQTPKHLITATGQRVTLRCSPRSGDLSVYWYQQSLDQGLQFLIQYYNGEERAKGNILERFSAQQFPDLHSELNLSSLELGDSALYFCASSVGPGPSGANVLTFGAGSRLTVL.

This clone showed up just once. The gene calls are TRBV2 and TRBJ2-7, with 7 bases lining up with TRBD1. CDR3 length: 13 residues. CDR1 and CDR2 from the germline V gene are SNHLY and FYNNEI. Losses at the gene ends were 10 bases for V and 4 bases for J; bases not matched to a gene: 10. The CDR3 spells CANSGTERYEQYF. DNA of the CDR3: TGTGCCAACTCCGGGACAGAAAGGTACGAGCAGTACTTC.

The V gene is TRBV9, the J gene TRBJ1-1; D not resolved. Germline V gene sequence: CDR1 SGDLS, CDR2 YYNGEE. The CDR3 contains 15 residues. Trimming removed 0 bases at V and 0 bases at J, with 9 bases between. This CDR3 reads CASSVEAGMNTEAFF. In nucleotides, the CDR3 is TGTGCCAGCAGCGTAGAGGCGGGCATGAACACTGAAGCTTTCTTT.

V gene TRBV6-1 combines with J gene TRBJ2-2, with 8 bases lining up with TRBD1. Looked up from germline, CDR1 is MNHNS and CDR2 is SASEGT. Trimming at V came to 4 bases and at J to 3 bases, leaving 10 bases not matched to a gene. The CDR3 totals 17 residues. The CDR3 reads CASSGGWTGKDTGELFF. CDR3 sequence (DNA): TGTGCCAGCAGTGGGGGGTGGACAGGGAAGGACACCGGGGAGCTGTTTTTT.

This chain joins TRBV6-2 or TRBV6-3 and TRBJ1-2; D remains ambiguous. Per germline, CDR1 MNHEY and CDR2 SVGEGT. CDR3 length equals 13 residues. V lost 4 bases and J 8 bases, leaving 14 bases between the germline ends. The CDR3 coding sequence is TGTGCCAGCAGTTCCCCGAACTCGCGAGGCTACACCTTC. The encoded protein is CASSSPNSRGYTF.

The chain is built from TRBV4-3 and TRBJ2-7; D perhaps matches TRBD2 (6 bases). This CDR3 has 14 amino acids. Looked up from germline, CDR1 is LGHNA and CDR2 is YSLEER. With 2 bases removed from V and 6 bases from J, the gap between germline ends came to 14 bases. As DNA, the CDR3 is TGCGCCAGCAGCCAAAGACGGGGAGGCGTCGAGCAGTACTTC. Translation gives CASSQRRGGVEQYF.